The entry that follows covers one T cell receptor (beta chain) sequence. Its antigen remains unknown. TCRdb analysed the reads with MiXCR anew, one entry per CDR3 protein. The sample has around 490,000 distinct CDR3 sequences, 26% seen once. This entry comes from a study of T cell repertoires in cytomegalovirus infection. Study-level background: Indications of both CMV infection and matching HLA type were provided by public TCR beta signatures. Study-wide points: The cumulative frequency of public TCR beta families distinguished individuals who carried CMV together with the relevant HLA. The ex vivo response was dominated by HLA-C-restricted CMV-specific TCR beta clonotypes.

Trimming pared 6 bases from V and 2 bases from J, leaving 10 bases between. The CDR3 is 14 residues long. Looked up from germline, CDR1 is MNHEY and CDR2 is SVGEGT. This TCR was sampled from a human donor in good health (CMV status not recorded). Some clones in this sample may be carry-over from other donors' samples. The chain has TRBV6-2 or TRBV6-3 and TRBJ2-2, with D possibly TRBD2 on 6 matching bases. The sequenced sample consisted of PBMCs. The CDR3 nucleotides are TGTGCCAGCAGGTGGGGGACTAACACCGGGGAGCTGTTTTTT. Translated: CASRWGTNTGELFF.